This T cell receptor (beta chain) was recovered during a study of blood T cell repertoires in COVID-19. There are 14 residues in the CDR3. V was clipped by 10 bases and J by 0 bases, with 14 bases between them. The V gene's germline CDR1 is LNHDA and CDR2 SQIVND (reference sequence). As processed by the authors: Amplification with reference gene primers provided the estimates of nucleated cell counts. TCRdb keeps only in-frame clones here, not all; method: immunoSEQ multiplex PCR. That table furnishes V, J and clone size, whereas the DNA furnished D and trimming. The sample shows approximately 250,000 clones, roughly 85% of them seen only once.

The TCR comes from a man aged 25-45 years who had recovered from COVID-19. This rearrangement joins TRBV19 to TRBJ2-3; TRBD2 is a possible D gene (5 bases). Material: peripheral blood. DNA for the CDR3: TGTGCCATAAAGAGGACTGCTAGCACAGATACGCAGTATTTT. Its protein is CAIKRTASTDTQYF.